This T cell receptor (beta chain) appears in the sequencing data of a study of blood T cells in healthy people across ages (dated by TCRdb to the mid-2010s). In the study overall: In model experiments, template switching captured about one uniquely barcoded TCR beta cDNA molecule for every two T cells. Using deep sequencing normalized with unique cDNA molecular identifiers, the study measured how TCR beta repertoire diversity changes with age. The donors were divided into four age groups: young (average around 17 years), middle-aged (approximately 42), aged (roughly 60) and long-lived (roughly 82). Using the same blood draw, the study looked at two additional independent replicas of 1 million unique cDNA reads for two donors, one aged 18 to 29 and the other aged 80 or older.

Overall study outcomes, separate from this receptor: Estimates of total diversity from one million sequenced T cells were regarded as lower bounds and underestimates. A strong correlation was found between observed TCR beta diversity and the percentage of naive T cells measured by flow cytometry. Because donor CMV infection status was unknown, age-related changes in expanded clonotypes were potentially confounded. The long-lived group showed more naive CD4+ T cells, fewer expanded clones and increased TCR diversity than the aged group, suggesting age selection. As age increased, observed TCR beta diversity per million T cells dropped in a roughly linear way, and a significant reduction was already evident by age 40. Conclusive comparison of naive and antigen-experienced compartments was prevented by the profiling of bulk unsorted PBMCs.

Systemically healthy Caucasian individuals from Russia, about 38 in total and aged roughly 6 to 100 years, were included as donors. Each donor gave about 9.8 milliliters of peripheral blood, drawn into EDTA-treated Vacutainer tubes. Ficoll-Paque density-gradient centrifugation was used to isolate PBMCs, with at least 6 million per sample. Trizol reagent was used to extract total RNA from PBMCs, with at least 5.5 micrograms per sample. The percentages of naive CD45RAhigh/CD27high T cells were determined by flow cytometry on a PBMC aliquot from every donor. The germline V gene (reference sequence) provides CDR1 GTSNPN and CDR2 SVGIG. Reading from cysteine to phenylalanine, the CDR3 counts 12 amino acids. CDR3 DNA is the only sequence kept; it has 36 bases, read in frame from the first base. V is pared back by 4 bases and J by 0 bases, with 6 bases lying between the germline termini. In regard to this clonotype: This receptor's antigen is unknown. No base qualities exist here, and no much larger clone lies one base off it.

Library preparation employed 5' RACE. The sequencer listed for this sample is Illumina HiSeq 2500. A second about 6 to 11 cycle PCR used a sample-barcoded 5' primer and a J-beta primer mix. Each TCR beta cDNA molecule received a unique molecular identifier from a template-switch 5' adaptor carrying 12 random nucleotides. Each sample yielded at least 2.5 million CDR3-containing paired-end reads. First-strand cDNA synthesis was performed from all RNA using the Mint cDNA synthesis kit, with priming by a TRBC-specific oligonucleotide. After uracil-DNA glycosylase treatment, a first 18-cycle PCR used universal primers M1SS and BC2_uni_R on all cDNA. The authors processed their data as follows. Each sample was normalized by randomly selecting 1 million high-quality reads, each carrying a distinct molecular identifier. Reads with shared molecular identifiers were discarded instead of being binned into consensus sequences. MiTCR, with a Q25 quality threshold and the strictest error-elimination algorithm, was used for CDR3 identification, clonotype clustering and error correction. A nonparametric unseen species model using Euler transformation provided a lower-bound estimate of total TCR beta diversity. TCRdb reanalyzed the raw reads on its own, using fastp at Q25 for trimming and MiXCR for clone calling, and kept in-frame beta chains. One record per CDR3 amino acid sequence lists the most common genes and DNA. The V and J calls follow TCRdb's processing rather than the paper's. In all, the sample holds under 700,000 distinct CDR3 sequences, and around 24% of those were seen once. The ten largest clonotypes hold 8.7% of the sample.

These data were also reused for a study on T cells of mothers and their children. The second paper states: Nine systemically healthy Caucasian individuals, comprising three mothers and their six children, were included as donors. cDNA synthesis consumed the entire amount of extracted RNA, loaded at around 1.5 ug RNA in each 15 ul reaction. In the second PCR, the M1S primer added sample barcodes and 2-4 random nucleotides. Over 9 million TCR beta CDR3 reads came from each mother, compared with some 3 million reads from each child. In both related and unrelated pairs, thymic selection shapes the output of TCR recombination in a similar way, with inherited differences having only a minor effect. Normalized repertoire overlap was always slightly but never significantly higher in related than unrelated mother-child pairs. With a sensitivity of approximately 96 clones per million clonotypes, no persistent microchimeric T cell clones were detected. To look for features that set related mother-child pairs apart from unrelated individuals, the researchers ran deep NGS to compare the TCR beta repertoires of mothers and children. On average, the children were roughly 12 +/- 4 years old, while the mothers were about 40 +/- 4 years old. After adapter ligation was performed with NEBNext reagents, the libraries were sequenced on an Illumina HiSeq 2000 with 100+100 nt paired-end reads. To avoid cross-contamination, the mother libraries and the child libraries were prepared a month apart and sequenced in separate runs. Between roughly 500,000 and 2,100,000 distinct TCR beta clonotypes were identified per donor. Naive TCR beta clonotypes were estimated from low-frequency clonotypes matched to each donor's FACS-determined naive share, without sorting.

The sequence came from a boy between 10 and 17 years old in good health. The sequence is built from TRBV30 and TRBJ1-1; the D gene is unclear. Source material: blood. The CDR3 sequence is CAWKLLNTEAFF. In nucleotides, the sequence is TGTGCCTGGAAGCTGCTGAACACTGAAGCTTTCTTT.